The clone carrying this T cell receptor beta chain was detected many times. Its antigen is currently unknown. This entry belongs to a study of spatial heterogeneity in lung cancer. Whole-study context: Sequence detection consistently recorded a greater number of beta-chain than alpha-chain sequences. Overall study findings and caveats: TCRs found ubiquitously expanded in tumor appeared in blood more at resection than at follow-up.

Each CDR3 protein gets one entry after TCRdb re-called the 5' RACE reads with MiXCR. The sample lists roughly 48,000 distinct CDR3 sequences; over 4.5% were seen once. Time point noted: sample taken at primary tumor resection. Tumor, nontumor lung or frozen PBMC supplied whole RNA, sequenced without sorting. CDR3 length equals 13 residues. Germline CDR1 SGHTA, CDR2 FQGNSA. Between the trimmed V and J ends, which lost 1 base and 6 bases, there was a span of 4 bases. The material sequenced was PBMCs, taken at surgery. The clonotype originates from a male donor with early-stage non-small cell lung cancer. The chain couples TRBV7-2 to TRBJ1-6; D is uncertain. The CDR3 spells CASSLVGNSPLHF. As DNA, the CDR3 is TGTGCCAGCAGCTTAGTGGGTAATTCACCCCTCCACTTT.